This is a list of T cell receptor beta chains from one sample in a study of T-cell reconstitution after alpha-beta-depleted transplantation in children. MiXCR, run by TCRdb on the PCR reads, gives a single entry per CDR3 protein. The data hold a few hundred thousand distinct CDR3 sequences, with approximately 12% observed a single time. This specimen was PBMCs, mostly from graft donor cells, taken 360 days after TCRalphabeta/CD19-depleted stem cell transplant. These receptors originate from a male patient younger than 18 who had a stem cell transplant for acute myeloid leukemia, so the T cells may come from the graft donor. Each CDR3 is given without its conserved first and last residue.

v_call	cdr3_aa
TRBV6-2/TRBV6-3	ASSTRGRTYEQY
TRBV7-2	ASSLAYEQPQH
TRBV12-3/TRBV12-4	ASSLRDNEQF
TRBV6-1	ATFSTSNYGYT
TRBV6-2/TRBV6-3	ASTQLAGVAYEQY
TRBV6-5	ASSYRTGGVGYHEQY
TRBV29-1	SVLQGSIQY
TRBV7-2	ASSTLGMDTQY
TRBV20-1	SALTLGLGVVGNQPQH
TRBV2	ASSEGRGGNEQF
TRBV24-1	ATRGDRGRYNEQF
TRBV29-1	SVGSIAGVRYEQY
TRBV27	ASSFFWTGAYEQY
TRBV10-3	AIQGNGKNTEAF
TRBV29-1	SGGTSGRANEQF
TRBV7-6	ASSRLPATNEKLF
TRBV20-1	SARDRIRDTGTPRRVYNEQF
TRBV6-2/TRBV6-3	ASSYSRVNYGYT
TRBV30	AAGGSYEQY
TRBV7-2	ASSPRRRDTTGELF
TRBV6-5	ASSYSGLGTDTQY
TRBV6-5	ASLREGGEAF
TRBV18	ASFTREFYEQY
TRBV15	ATSRGGPSYEQY
TRBV20-1	SARGRGTDTQY
TRBV7-2	ASYLPPASTDTQY
TRBV20-1	SARIRGLDVRSYNEQF
TRBV28	ASSLVGDSGVYEQY
TRBV6-2/TRBV6-3	ASSYPGPQHTEAF
TRBV5-4	ASSTRLKVSADTQY
TRBV7-9	ASSRVGGPEGPLH
TRBV27	ASAPPGLAGVNEQF
TRBV18	ASSPGQYQETQY
TRBV29-1	SVSGTGGTGELF
TRBV5-1	ASSFDIAYEQY
TRBV18	ASSPSRGMDTQY
TRBV13	ASSSWTSGSYEQY
TRBV28	ASRYSNTDTQY
TRBV28	ASSPVTGRRTTYEQY
TRBV6-5	ASSSPQIATNEKLF
TRBV7-9	ACNVATPGRAGELF
TRBV12-3/TRBV12-4	ASSRLAVRGTGELF
TRBV5-1	ASRKLGTQETQY
TRBV20-1	SARQGAITEAF
TRBV6-5	ASSWSRNTDTQY
TRBV6-2/TRBV6-3	ASSYSTGQGAPDTQY
TRBV20-1	SEVKGAVGEQY
TRBV29-1	SALGDRRYGYT
TRBV6-5	ASSYGVQGGSPLH
TRBV20-1	SNAGWRLTDTQY
TRBV7-2	ASSFVSGRAPAYEQY
TRBV14	ASSHSRGGNSPAPNYGYT
TRBV24-1	ATSDLQGQGLTGELF
TRBV7-2	ASSLGTGGETQY
TRBV29-1	SVARGTGLPLATDTQY